One and the same sample provided the 27 T cell receptor beta chains below, sequenced in a study of shared clonotypes between healthy human individuals. Clones were sequenced by immunoSEQ multiplex PCR, and TCRdb holds only the in-frame ones, with some missing. The data hold approximately 2.1 million clones, with approximately 93% observed a single time. Source material: naive CD4+ T cells from PBMCs. Subset given: CD45RA+ positively selected. Receptors were obtained from a man aged 18 to 35 in good health. Some clones in this sample may be carry-over from other donors' samples.

This sequence joins TRBV19 and TRBJ1-1, with 7 bases matching TRBD1. CDR3 length: 13 amino acids. The V gene's germline CDR1 is LNHDA and CDR2 SQIVND (reference sequence). J gave up 7 bases and V 6 bases, and 8 bases lay outside the gene matches. CDR3 bases: TGTGCCAGTAGCCGCTCCCGGGACAGTGAAGCTTTCTTT. This sequence encodes CASSRSRDSEAFF.

The chain carries TRBV11-2 and TRBJ2-2, with D possibly matching TRBD1 (6 bases). Germline assignment: CDR1 SGHAT and CDR2 FQNNGV. Between the trimmed V and J ends, which lost 5 bases and 7 bases, there was a span of 11 bases. The CDR3 extends over 13 amino acids. CDR3 in DNA: TGTGCCAGCAGCATACAGGGAATCGGGGAGCTGTTTTTT. Translated, it gives CASSIQGIGELFF.

The V and J genes are TRBV5-4 and TRBJ1-2; 10 bases fit TRBD1. The CDR3 spans 14 residues. Germline CDR1 SGHNT, CDR2 YYREEE (reference sequence). V lost 4 bases, J lost 7 bases, and 7 bases stayed unmatched. CDR3 in amino acids: CASSRDRDRGGYTF. Here the CDR3 DNA reads TGTGCCAGCAGCCGAGACCGGGACAGGGGTGGCTACACCTTC.

The chain carries TRBV19 and TRBJ1-4; D not resolved. Looked up from germline, CDR1 is LNHDA and CDR2 is SQIVND (reference sequence). Trimming stripped 3 bases from V and 0 bases from J, with 11 bases between. There are 16 residues in the CDR3. CDR3 nucleotide sequence: TGTGCCAGTAGTATGTCTGGAAGGACAACTAATGAAAAACTGTTTTTT. Its translation is CASSMSGRTTNEKLFF.

This sequence joins TRBV5-1 and TRBJ1-1; no firm D call. This CDR3 spans 15 amino acids. Per germline, CDR1 SGHRS and CDR2 YFSETQ. V was shortened by 5 bases and J by 4 bases, with 18 bases between the two germline ends. The CDR3 DNA sequence: TGCGCCAGCAGTCCCCCGATAGGACCGGGCACTGAAGCTTTCTTT. It yields the protein CASSPPIGPGTEAFF.

The chain is built from TRBV7-2 and TRBJ1-2; TRBD1 might be the D (5 bases). The CDR3 length is 15 residues. Germline assignment: CDR1 SGHTA and CDR2 FQGNSA. Trimming took off 1 base at V and 10 bases at J, with 19 bases between the two ends. CDR3 sequence reads: CASSLEAAPGGTYTF. DNA of the CDR3: TGTGCCAGCAGCTTAGAGGCCGCTCCGGGAGGGACCTACACCTTC. The full variable domain, in which reference TRBV7-2 and TRBJ1-2 provide the parts outside the CDR3, is GAGVSQSPSNKVTEKGKDVELRCDPISGHTALYWYRQSLGQGLEFLIYFQGNSAPDKSGLPSDRFSAERTGGSVSTLTIQRTQQEDSAVYLCASSLEAAPGGTYTFGSGTRLTVV.

This chain links TRBV5-1 with TRBJ2-1; 8 nucleotides line up with TRBD2. Germline CDR1 and CDR2: SGHRS and YFSETQ. The CDR3 is 16 amino acids. The junction had 9 bases not matched to a gene; V was cut back by 0 bases and J by 7 bases. For the CDR3, the DNA is TGCGCCAGCAGCTTGGGGTTTCTGGGACTAGAGAATGAGCAGTTCTTC. The encoded protein is CASSLGFLGLENEQFF.

This rearrangement joins TRBV28 to TRBJ1-3, with a tentative D call TRBD1 (6 bases). This CDR3 has 15 amino acids. The V gene lost 7 bases and the J gene lost 5 bases, with 18 bases spanning the gap. The V gene's germline CDR1 is MDHEN and CDR2 SYDVKM. The CDR3 bases are TGTGCCAGCACCCAAGGGGGGATATTGCGAAACACCATATATTTT. Residues: CASTQGGILRNTIYF.

V gene TRBV10-1 combines with J gene TRBJ1-4, with TRBD1 as a possible D gene (5 bases). This CDR3 has 13 amino acids. Trimming pared 8 bases from V and 6 bases from J, leaving 13 bases between. Germline CDR1 reads WNHNN; CDR2 reads SYGVQD (reference sequence). CDR3: CASDRDRDEKLFF. CDR3 nucleotide sequence: TGCGCCAGCGACCGGGACCGGGATGAAAAACTGTTTTTT.

V gene TRBV7-9 combines with J gene TRBJ2-2; no clear D. In germline, CDR1 is SEHNR, CDR2 FQNEAQ (reference sequence). The V and J ends lost 5 bases and 2 bases respectively, with 12 bases between them. CDR3 length equals 15 residues. Here the CDR3 DNA reads TGTGCCAGCAGCCCCCCAAGAGATAACACCGGGGAGCTGTTTTTT. Translated: CASSPPRDNTGELFF.

J is TRBJ1-5 and V is TRBV28, with D possibly matching TRBD1 (5 bases). Germline V gives CDR1 MDHEN, CDR2 SYDVKM. This CDR3 comprises 15 residues. V lost 4 bases and J lost 5, with 15 bases in between. Here the CDR3 reads CASSWSGAGHQPQHF. The CDR3, as DNA: TGTGCCAGCAGTTGGAGCGGTGCAGGGCATCAGCCCCAGCATTTT.

This rearrangement joins TRBV28 to TRBJ2-6; 7 bases are shared with TRBD1. The CDR3 totals 17 residues. From germline, CDR1 is MDHEN and CDR2 SYDVKM. V was clipped by 5 bases and J by 3 bases; unmatched bases: 10. The chain's CDR3 is CASSLPTGQVGANVLTF. The CDR3 DNA reads as TGTGCCAGCAGTCTGCCGACAGGGCAGGTTGGGGCCAACGTCCTGACTTTC.

This chain joins TRBV5-1 and TRBJ2-2; the D is unclear. The V gene lost 1 base and the J gene lost 6 bases, with 13 bases spanning the gap. The CDR3 runs to 15 residues. The germline CDR1 and CDR2 sequences are SGHRS and YFSETQ. This chain's CDR3 is CASSLPLGKAGELFF. The DNA for the CDR3 is TGCGCCAGCAGCTTGCCGCTAGGAAAGGCCGGGGAGCTGTTTTTT.

The chain has TRBV7-9 and TRBJ1-4; no clear D. The V end was cut by 0 bases, the J end by 12 bases, with 11 bases between. Germline V gene lookup returns CDR1 SEHNR and CDR2 FQNEAQ (reference sequence). The CDR3 runs to 13 residues. The CDR3 is CASSLAGGIELFF. The CDR3 DNA reads TGTGCCAGCAGCTTAGCGGGAGGGATAGAACTGTTTTTT.

V usage is TRBV7-6 and J usage is TRBJ2-7; TRBD2 matches at 11 bases. The CDR3 totals 14 residues. Germline V CDR1 and CDR2: SGHVS, FNYEAQ. V lost 5 bases, J lost 5 bases, and 5 bases stayed unmatched. In nucleotides, the CDR3 is TGTGCCAGCAGCATTAGCGGGAGGGGCGACGAGCAGTACTTC. Translating it yields CASSISGRGDEQYF.

A few counts support this clone. The chain joins TRBV10-2 to TRBJ1-1; possible D gene TRBD1, 5 bases. The CDR3 runs to 13 residues. Deletions cut 8 bases from V and 1 base from J, with 11 bases between. From germline, CDR1 is WSHSY and CDR2 SAAADI. In DNA, the CDR3 is TGCGCCAGCCAGACAGTGCGGAACACTGAAGCTTTCTTT. It is translated as CASQTVRNTEAFF.

In nucleotides, the CDR3 is TGTGCCAGCAGGCGACAATACGCACCCCCCTCCTACGAGCAGTACTTC. This encodes CASRRQYAPPSYEQYF. The V gene is TRBV28, the J gene TRBJ2-7, with D unclear. V dropped 6 bases and J dropped 0 bases, with 18 bases sitting between them. The germline gives CDR1 MDHEN, CDR2 SYDVKM. The CDR3 consists of 16 residues. Filled out from reference TRBV28 and TRBJ2-7, the complete variable domain reads DVKVTQSSRYLVKRTGEKVFLECVQDMDHENMFWYRQDPGLGLRLIYFSYDVKMKEKGDIPEGYSVSREKKERFSLILESASTNQTSMYLCASRRQYAPPSYEQYFGPGTRLTVT.

In this sample, this clone turned up once. This chain joins TRBV30 and TRBJ2-1; D perhaps matches TRBD2 (6 bases). The CDR3 runs to 14 residues. Germline V CDR1 and CDR2: GTSNPN, SVGIG (reference sequence). The V end was cut by 3 bases, the J end by 6 bases, with 15 bases between. CDR3 sequence (DNA): TGTGCCTGGAGACCCACGGGACTTTTCAATGAGCAGTTCTTC. Residues: CAWRPTGLFNEQFF.

J is TRBJ2-2 and V is TRBV19; possible D gene TRBD2, 5 bases. CDR3 size: 14 residues. The V end was cut by 2 bases, the J end by 6 bases, with 10 bases between. Germline lookup yields CDR1 LNHDA and CDR2 SQIVND (reference sequence). The CDR3: CASSITGRPGELFF. CDR3 nucleotides: TGTGCCAGTAGTATAACGGGGAGACCCGGGGAGCTGTTTTTT.

Only one count was recorded for this clone. The V call is TRBV29-1, the J call TRBJ1-2, with D possibly TRBD1 on 5 matching bases. V dropped 7 bases and J dropped 6 bases, with 15 bases sitting between them. The CDR3 runs 12 residues. Germline V lookup: CDR1 SQVTM, CDR2 ANQGSEA. CDR3 residues: CSDQTEGNGYTF. CDR3 bases: TGCAGCGATCAGACAGAGGGGAATGGCTACACCTTC.

This rearrangement joins TRBV6-5 to TRBJ1-2; no reliable D call. V was trimmed by 2 bases and J by 4 bases, leaving 11 bases between them. CDR1 and CDR2 (germline): MNHEY, SVGAGI. CDR3 length: 14 residues. CDR3: CASSYRGIGYGYTF. DNA for the CDR3: TGTGCCAGCAGTTACCGAGGGATAGGCTATGGCTACACCTTC.

This rearrangement joins TRBV14 to TRBJ2-7; D not resolved. Germline-derived CDR1 and CDR2 are SGHDN and FVKESK. This CDR3 comprises 13 residues. Trimming pared 0 bases from V and 3 bases from J, leaving 6 bases between. The CDR3 DNA sequence: TGTGCCAGCAGCCAAGATCAGAACTACGAGCAGTACTTC. Amino acids: CASSQDQNYEQYF.

With respect to this clone: A read error may produce the germline difference seen at one junction end. The chain combines TRBV5-4 with TRBJ2-3; 12 nucleotides agree with TRBD2. CDR3 length: 11 residues. Germline loops: CDR1 SGHNT, CDR2 YYREEE (reference sequence). The CDR3 loop is CASSSGLAGTF. The CDR3 DNA sequence: TGTGCCAGCAGCTCCGGACTAGCGGGGACGTTT. Full variable domain (outside the CDR3, taken from reference TRBV5-4 and TRBJ2-3): ETGVTQSPTHLIKTRGQQVTLRCSSQSGHNTVSWYQQALGQGPQFIFQYYREEENGRGNFPPRFSGLQFPNYSSELNVNALELDDSALYLCASSSGLAGTFGPGTRLTVL.

The chain combines TRBV5-1 with TRBJ1-1, with D maybe TRBD1 (6 bases). Germline lookup yields CDR1 SGHRS and CDR2 YFSETQ. V shed 0 bases and J shed 7 bases, with 19 bases lying between them. CDR3 length equals 16 residues. CDR3 sequence: CASSLGQVLRTGEAFF. The CDR3 coding sequence is TGCGCCAGCAGCTTGGGACAGGTATTACGAACGGGTGAAGCTTTCTTT.

The chain carries TRBV4-2 and TRBJ1-6; 7 bases align to TRBD1. The germline V gene has CDR1 LGHNA and CDR2 YNFKEQ. This CDR3 has 15 residues. J was trimmed by 4 bases and V by 5 bases; bases with no gene match: 5. The CDR3 here is CASSSTGVYNSPLHF. CDR3 nucleotides: TGTGCCAGCAGCTCAACAGGGGTTTATAATTCACCCCTCCACTTT.

The chain couples TRBV4-1 to TRBJ2-7, with 10 bases matching TRBD2. This CDR3 has 15 amino acids. J gave up 5 bases and V 2 bases, and 6 bases lay outside the gene matches. Germline CDR1 is MGHRA and CDR2 is YSYEKL. The CDR3 DNA is TGCGCCAGCAGCCAACCCTTAGCGGGAGGTCACGAGCAGTACTTC. Its protein is CASSQPLAGGHEQYF.

Remarks on this clone: This sample also contains other DNA sequences that code for the same CDR3. The J gene is TRBJ2-7, the V gene TRBV5-4, with TRBD1 matching over 8 bases. After removal of 0 bases from V and 6 bases from J, the junction contained 5 bases not matched to a gene. CDR3 length equals 14 residues. Germline values: CDR1 SGHNT, CDR2 YYREEE (reference sequence). CDR3 sequence (DNA): TGTGCCAGCAGCTTGGGCGGGACAGGTGCCGAGCAGTACTTC. Translation gives CASSLGGTGAEQYF.